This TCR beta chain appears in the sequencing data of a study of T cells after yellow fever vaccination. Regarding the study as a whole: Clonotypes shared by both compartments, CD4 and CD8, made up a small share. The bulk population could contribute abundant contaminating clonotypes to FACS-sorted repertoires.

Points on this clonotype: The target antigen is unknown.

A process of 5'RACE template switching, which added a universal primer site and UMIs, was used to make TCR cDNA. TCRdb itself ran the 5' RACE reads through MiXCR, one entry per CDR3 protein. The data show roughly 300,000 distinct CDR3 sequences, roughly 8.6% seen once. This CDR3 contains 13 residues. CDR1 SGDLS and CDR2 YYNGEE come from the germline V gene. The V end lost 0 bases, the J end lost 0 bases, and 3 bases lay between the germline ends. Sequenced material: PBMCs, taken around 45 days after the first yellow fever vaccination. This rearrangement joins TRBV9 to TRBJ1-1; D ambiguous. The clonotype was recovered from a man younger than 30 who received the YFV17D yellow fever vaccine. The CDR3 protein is CASSVDLNTEAFF. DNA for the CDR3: TGTGCCAGCAGCGTAGACTTGAACACTGAAGCTTTCTTT.